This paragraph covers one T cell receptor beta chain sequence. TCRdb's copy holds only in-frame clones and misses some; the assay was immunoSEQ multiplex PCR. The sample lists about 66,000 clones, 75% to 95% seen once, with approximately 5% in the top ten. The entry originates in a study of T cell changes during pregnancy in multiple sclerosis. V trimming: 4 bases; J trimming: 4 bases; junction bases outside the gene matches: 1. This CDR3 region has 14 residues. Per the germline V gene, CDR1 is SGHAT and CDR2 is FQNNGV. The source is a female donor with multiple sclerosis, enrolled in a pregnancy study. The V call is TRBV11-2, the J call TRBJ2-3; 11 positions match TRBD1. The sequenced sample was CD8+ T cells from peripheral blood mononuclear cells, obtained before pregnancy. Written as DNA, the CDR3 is TGTGCCAGCAGCTGGACAGGGGGCGCAGATACGCAGTATTTT. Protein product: CASSWTGGADTQYF. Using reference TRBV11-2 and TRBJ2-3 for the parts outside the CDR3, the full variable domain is EAGVAQSPRYKIIEKRQSVAFWCNPISGHATLYWYQQILGQGPKLLIQFQNNGVVDDSQLPKDRFSAERLKGVDSTLKIQPAKLEDSAVYLCASSWTGGADTQYFGPGTRLTVL.